A selection of T cell receptor beta chains follows, all from one sample in a study of technical replicates of blood from a few donors. The method was immunoSEQ multiplex PCR; TCRdb's version includes in-frame clones alone and lacks a portion of them. Of 80,000 to 90,000 clones in the sample, about 93% were seen once. Source material: T cells isolated from PBMCs. Receptor source: a human donor in good health. The CDR3 runs from the conserved cysteine through the conserved F or W. A D gene is named only where the DNA matches it firmly. Part of the rows lack a size; the others show once, few, many or a class for expanded clones.

>TRBJ2-5|-|-|TRBV28
CASSLLSRETQYF
TGTGCCAGCAGTTTGTTGTCGCGGGAGACCCAGTACTTC
>TRBJ1-4|TRBD1|-|TRBV7-2
CASSFRTGREKLFF
TGTGCCAGCAGCTTCCGGACAGGGAGAGAAAAACTGTTTTTT
>TRBJ2-7|TRBD1|-|TRBV5-4
CASSWTGGYEQYF
TGTGCCAGCAGCTGGACAGGGGGCTACGAGCAGTACTTC
>TRBJ1-2|TRBD1|-|TRBV5-4
CASSPMGTGEGYTF
TGTGCCAGCAGCCCTATGGGGACAGGGGAAGGCTACACCTTC
>TRBJ2-7|-|-|TRBV5-1
CASSPTTGGEPWEQYF
TGCGCCAGCAGCCCTACGACGGGCGGGGAGCCGTGGGAGCAGTACTTC
>TRBJ2-3|-|-|TRBV9
CASSVAGISSTDTQYF
TGTGCCAGCAGCGTAGCGGGAATTTCTAGCACAGATACGCAGTATTTT
>TRBJ1-1|TRBD1|-|TRBV28
CASSGARQGRDTEAFF
TGTGCCAGCAGTGGCGCAAGACAGGGAAGGGACACTGAAGCTTTCTTT
>TRBJ1-5|-|-|TRBV5-1
CASSPVGAAELLNQPQHF
TGCGCCAGCAGCCCCGTAGGGGCAGCCGAGTTACTCAATCAGCCCCAGCATTTT
>TRBJ2-6|-|-|TRBV18
CASSPLDSNRANVLTF
TGTGCCAGCTCACCCTTGGACAGTAATCGGGCCAACGTCCTGACTTTC
>TRBJ1-3|TRBD1|-|TRBV28
CASSSTQGAGNTIYF
TGTGCCAGCAGTTCAACTCAGGGGGCTGGAAACACCATATATTTT
>TRBJ1-3|-|-|TRBV5-8
CASSVRVLRSGNTIYF
TGTGCCAGCAGTGTGCGTGTTTTGAGGAGTGGAAACACCATATATTTT
>TRBJ1-2|TRBD1|-|TRBV29-1
CSADSPQGAAYGYTF
TGCAGCGCAGATTCCCCCCAGGGGGCTGCCTATGGCTACACCTTC
>TRBJ1-2|-|-|TRBV19
CASSMTLDYGYTF
TGTGCCAGTAGTATGACTTTGGACTATGGCTACACCTTC
>TRBJ2-7|TRBD2|-|TRBV15
CATTGEGSYEQYF
TGTGCCACCACTGGGGAGGGGTCCTACGAGCAGTACTTC
>TRBJ2-3|-|-|TRBV28
CASGGSSPDTQYF
TGTGCCAGCGGCGGTAGTTCGCCAGATACGCAGTATTTT
>TRBJ1-2|TRBD1|-|TRBV9
CASSVAGTGPNYGYTF
TGTGCCAGCAGCGTAGCGGGGACAGGGCCCAACTATGGCTACACCTTC
>TRBJ2-5|-|-|TRBV7-7
CASSLVPGQQETQYF
TGTGCCAGCAGCTTAGTTCCGGGACAACAAGAGACCCAGTACTTC
>TRBJ2-7|-|-|TRBV19
CASSIDSSYEQYF
TGTGCCAGTAGTATTGACAGCTCCTACGAGCAGTACTTC
>TRBJ1-3|TRBD1|-|TRBV27
CASSEVGQANSGNTIYF
TGTGCCAGCAGTGAGGTCGGACAGGCAAACTCTGGAAACACCATATATTTT
>TRBJ2-7|-|-|TRBV6-5
CASSYSRTATTYEQYF
TGTGCCAGCAGTTACTCCAGGACAGCCACAACCTACGAGCAGTACTTC
>TRBJ2-4|-|-|TRBV13
CASSSQGSAKNIQYF
TGTGCCAGCAGCTCACAGGGATCAGCCAAAAACATTCAGTACTTC
>TRBJ2-3|TRBD1|-|TRBV5-6
CASSLLGQGTDTQYF
TGTGCCAGCAGCTTGCTTGGACAGGGCACAGATACGCAGTATTTT
>TRBJ2-3|TRBD1|-|TRBV5-4
CASSHWTGLPDTQYF
TGTGCCAGCAGTCACTGGACAGGTTTGCCAGATACGCAGTATTTT
>TRBJ1-2|-|-|TRBV9
CASSPSGNHGYTF
TGTGCCAGCAGCCCATCAGGGAATCATGGCTACACCTTC
>TRBJ2-2|TRBD2|-|TRBV29-1
CSADTSGSTGELFF
TGCAGCGCCGATACTAGCGGGAGCACCGGGGAGCTGTTTTTT
>TRBJ2-7|TRBD1|-|TRBV6-6
CASHRDRSYEQYF
TGTGCCAGCCACCGGGACAGGTCCTACGAGCAGTACTTC
>TRBJ2-3|TRBD2|-|TRBV14
CASSRTSGGPGTQYF
TGTGCCAGCAGCCGCACTAGCGGGGGGCCAGGTACGCAGTATTTT
>TRBJ2-1|-|once|TRBV5-1
CASSAISNDEQFF
TGCGCCAGCAGCGCCATTTCTAATGATGAGCAGTTCTTC
>TRBJ2-7|-|-|TRBV5-1
CASLGRGPYEQYF
TGCGCCAGCCTCGGGCGGGGACCCTACGAGCAGTACTTC
>TRBJ1-1|TRBD1|-|TRBV6-6
CASSFDRDTEAFF
TGTGCCAGCAGTTTCGACAGGGACACTGAAGCTTTCTTT
>TRBJ2-7|TRBD2|-|TRBV7-8
CASSRRGDEQYF
TGTGCCAGCAGCCGACGGGGGGACGAGCAGTACTTC
>TRBJ2-2|TRBD1|-|TRBV28
CASGRQGGNTGELFF
TGTGCCAGCGGGAGACAGGGTGGGAACACCGGGGAGCTGTTTTTT
>TRBJ1-1|-|-|TRBV6-5
CASSYSWTVNTEAFF
TGTGCCAGCAGTTACTCCTGGACAGTGAACACTGAAGCTTTCTTT
>TRBJ1-4|-|-|TRBV6-6
CASSYGQFNEKLFF
TGTGCCAGCAGTTACGGGCAGTTTAATGAAAAACTGTTTTTT
>TRBJ1-5|TRBD1|-|TRBV5-8
CASSLPWQGDQPQHF
TGTGCCAGCAGCTTGCCTTGGCAGGGGGATCAGCCCCAGCATTTT
>TRBJ2-1|TRBD2|-|TRBV9
CASSTSGGGYNEQFF
TGTGCCAGCAGCACGAGCGGGGGGGGGTACAATGAGCAGTTCTTC
>TRBJ2-7|-|-|TRBV7-8
CASSLGALPGLPYEQYF
TGTGCCAGCAGCTTGGGAGCACTACCGGGACTGCCCTACGAGCAGTACTTC
>TRBJ2-3|-|once|TRBV2
CASSQGTLSTDTQYF
TGTGCCAGCAGTCAAGGGACACTCAGCACAGATACGCAGTATTTT
>TRBJ1-1|-|few|TRBV2
CASSAQGNTEAFF
TGTGCCAGCAGCGCACAGGGGAACACTGAAGCTTTCTTT
>TRBJ2-3|TRBD2|-|TRBV5-4
CASSFGLAGGRGTDTQYF
TGTGCCAGCAGCTTCGGACTAGCGGGAGGTAGGGGTACAGATACGCAGTATTTT
>TRBJ2-7|TRBD1|-|TRBV19
CASSGQAHYEQYF
TGTGCCAGTAGCGGACAGGCCCACTACGAGCAGTACTTC
>TRBJ2-7|-|-|TRBV5-1
CASSLEPDSDVGF
TGCGCCAGCAGCTTGGAACCAGACTCTGACGTTGGCTTC
>TRBJ1-1|-|-|TRBV4-1
CASLRGTEAFF
TGCGCCAGTCTGCGGGGGACTGAAGCTTTCTTT
>TRBJ2-1|TRBD2|-|TRBV18
CASSRKRGKSSYNEQFF
TGTGCCAGCTCACGAAAGCGGGGGAAAAGCTCCTACAATGAGCAGTTCTTC
>TRBJ2-4|-|-|TRBV28
CASSSLSRVNIQYF
TGTGCCAGCAGTTCACTGTCCAGGGTTAACATTCAGTACTTC
>TRBJ2-3|-|-|TRBV7-2
CASSPGLSTDTQYF
TGTGCCAGCAGCCCAGGGCTCTCCACAGATACGCAGTATTTT
>TRBJ2-7|-|-|TRBV2
CASSGQRGTGLERKYF
TGTGCCAGCAGTGGGCAGAGGGGTACAGGGTTGGAGCGTAAGTACTTC
>TRBJ2-2|TRBD2|-|TRBV5-1
CASSLAGLAGAGELFF
TGCGCCAGCAGCTTGGCCGGACTAGCGGGGGCCGGGGAGCTGTTTTTT
>TRBJ2-7|-|-|TRBV6-6
CASRGAGQKRYEQYF
TGTGCCAGCAGGGGGGCGGGACAGAAAAGGTACGAGCAGTACTTC
>TRBJ2-3|TRBD2|-|TRBV5-4
CASSPSPAGGPTDTQYF
TGTGCCAGCAGCCCGTCCCCAGCGGGGGGCCCCACAGATACGCAGTATTTT
>TRBJ2-7|-|-|TRBV5-6
CASSLRRATGLIYEQYF
TGTGCCAGCAGCTTGCGGCGGGCAACCGGGCTTATTTACGAGCAGTACTTC
>TRBJ1-1|TRBD1|-|TRBV4-1
CASSQGTGGANTEAFF
TGCGCCAGCAGCCAAGGGACAGGGGGCGCGAACACTGAAGCTTTCTTT
>TRBJ2-2|-|-|TRBV6-5
CASTSYPGELFF
TGTGCCAGCACCAGTTACCCCGGGGAGCTGTTTTTT
>TRBJ1-2|-|-|TRBV25-1
CASSGPLAGREDYGYTF
TGTGCCAGCAGTGGGCCTTTGGCGGGCAGGGAGGACTATGGCTACACCTTC
>TRBJ1-2|-|-|TRBV30
CAFSPTSNYGYTF
TGTGCCTTTTCCCCCACTTCTAACTATGGCTACACCTTC
>TRBJ2-7|-|-|TRBV6-1
CASSERSSNSYEQYF
TGTGCCAGCAGTGAACGGAGCAGCAACTCCTACGAGCAGTACTTC
>TRBJ2-5|-|-|TRBV2
CASSRQVDQETQYF
TGTGCCAGCAGCAGACAGGTGGATCAGGAGACCCAGTACTTC